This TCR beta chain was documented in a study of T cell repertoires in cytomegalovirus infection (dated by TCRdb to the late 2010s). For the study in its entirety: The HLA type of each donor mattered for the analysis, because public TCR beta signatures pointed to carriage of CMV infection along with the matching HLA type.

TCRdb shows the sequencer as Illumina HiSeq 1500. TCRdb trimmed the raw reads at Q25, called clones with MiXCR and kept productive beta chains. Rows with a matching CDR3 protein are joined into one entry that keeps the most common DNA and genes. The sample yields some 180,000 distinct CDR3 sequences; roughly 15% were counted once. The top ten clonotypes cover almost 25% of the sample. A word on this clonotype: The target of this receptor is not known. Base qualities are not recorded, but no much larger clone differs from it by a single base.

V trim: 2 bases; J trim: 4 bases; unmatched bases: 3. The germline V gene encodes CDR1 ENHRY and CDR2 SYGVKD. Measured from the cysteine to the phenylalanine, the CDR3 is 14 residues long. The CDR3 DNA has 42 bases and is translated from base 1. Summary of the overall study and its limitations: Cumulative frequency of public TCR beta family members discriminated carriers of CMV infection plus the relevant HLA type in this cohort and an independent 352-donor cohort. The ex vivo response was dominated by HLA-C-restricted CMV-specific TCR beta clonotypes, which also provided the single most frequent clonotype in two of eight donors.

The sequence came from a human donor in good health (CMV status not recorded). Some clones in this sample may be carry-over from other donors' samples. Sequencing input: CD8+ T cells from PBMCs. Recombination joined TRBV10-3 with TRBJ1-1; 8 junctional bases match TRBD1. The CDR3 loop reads CAISEGTGITEAFF. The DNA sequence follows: TGTGCCATCAGTGAGGGGACAGGAATCACTGAAGCTTTCTTT.